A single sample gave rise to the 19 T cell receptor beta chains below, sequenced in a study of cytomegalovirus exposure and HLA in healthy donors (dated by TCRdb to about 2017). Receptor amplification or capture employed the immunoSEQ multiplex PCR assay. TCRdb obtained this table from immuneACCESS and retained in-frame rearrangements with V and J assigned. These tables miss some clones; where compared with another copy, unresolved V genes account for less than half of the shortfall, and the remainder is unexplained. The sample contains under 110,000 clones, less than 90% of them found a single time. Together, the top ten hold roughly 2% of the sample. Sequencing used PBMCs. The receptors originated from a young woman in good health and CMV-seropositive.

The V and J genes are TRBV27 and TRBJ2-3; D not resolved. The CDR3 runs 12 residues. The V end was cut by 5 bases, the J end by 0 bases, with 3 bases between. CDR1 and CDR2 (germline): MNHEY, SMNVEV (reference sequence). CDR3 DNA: TGTGCCAGCAGTCATAGCACAGATACGCAGTATTTT. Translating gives CASSHSTDTQYF.

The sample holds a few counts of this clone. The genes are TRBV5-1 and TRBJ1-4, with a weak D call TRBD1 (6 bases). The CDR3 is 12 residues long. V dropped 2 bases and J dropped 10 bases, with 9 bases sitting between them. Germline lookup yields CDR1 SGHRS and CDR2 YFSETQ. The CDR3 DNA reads TGCGCCAGCAGCTTAGAGACAGGAAAACTGTTTTTT. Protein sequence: CASSLETGKLFF.

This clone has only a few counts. For the CDR3, the DNA is TGTGCCAGCAGTTTAGCAGGGGAGAACACTGAAGCTTTCTTT. Translation gives CASSLAGENTEAFF. The J gene is TRBJ1-1, the V gene TRBV28; D is perhaps TRBD1 (6 bases). CDR1 is MDHEN and CDR2 is SYDVKM in the germline V gene. V was pared by 2 bases and J by 1 base, with 8 bases between. This CDR3 is built from 14 residues.

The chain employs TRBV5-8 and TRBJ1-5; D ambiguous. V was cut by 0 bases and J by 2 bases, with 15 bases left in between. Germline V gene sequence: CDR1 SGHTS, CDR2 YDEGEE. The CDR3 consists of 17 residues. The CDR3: CASSLVREFAGNQPQHF. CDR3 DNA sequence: TGTGCCAGCAGCTTGGTCCGGGAGTTTGCGGGCAATCAGCCCCAGCATTTT.

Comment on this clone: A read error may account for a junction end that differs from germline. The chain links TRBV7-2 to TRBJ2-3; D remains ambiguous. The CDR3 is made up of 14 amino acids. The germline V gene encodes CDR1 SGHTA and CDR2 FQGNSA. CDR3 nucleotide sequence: TGTGCCAGCAGTTTAGGTCCATCCACAGATACGCAGTATTTT. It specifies CASSLGPSTDTQYF.

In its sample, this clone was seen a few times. The DNA for the CDR3 is TGCGCCAGCAGCCAAGATCCGGGAGGCTACACCTTC. Translation gives CASSQDPGGYTF. The V call is TRBV4-1, the J call TRBJ1-2; the D is unclear. V lost 0 bases and J lost 8, with 7 bases in between. This CDR3 region has 12 residues. Germline CDR1 is MGHRA and CDR2 is YSYEKL.

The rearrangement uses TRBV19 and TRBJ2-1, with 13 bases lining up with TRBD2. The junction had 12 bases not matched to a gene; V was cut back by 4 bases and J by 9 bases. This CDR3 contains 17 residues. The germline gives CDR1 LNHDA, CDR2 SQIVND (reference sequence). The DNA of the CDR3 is TGTGCCAGTAGTAAGGAAAAAGGGACTAGCGGGGCGGGTGAGCAGTTCTTC. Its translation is CASSKEKGTSGAGEQFF.

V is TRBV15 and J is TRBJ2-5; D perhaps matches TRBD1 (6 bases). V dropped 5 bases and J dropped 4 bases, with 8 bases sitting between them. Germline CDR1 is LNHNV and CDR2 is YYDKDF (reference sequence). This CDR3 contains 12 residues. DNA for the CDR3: TGTGCCACCAGCCAGGGGTCAGAGACCCAGTACTTC. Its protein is CATSQGSETQYF.

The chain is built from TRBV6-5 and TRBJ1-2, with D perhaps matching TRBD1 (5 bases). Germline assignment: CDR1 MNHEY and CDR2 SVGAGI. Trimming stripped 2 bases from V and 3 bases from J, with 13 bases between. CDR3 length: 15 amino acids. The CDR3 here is CASSYGGDSHYGYTF. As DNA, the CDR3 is TGTGCCAGCAGTTACGGGGGGGACTCTCACTATGGCTACACCTTC.

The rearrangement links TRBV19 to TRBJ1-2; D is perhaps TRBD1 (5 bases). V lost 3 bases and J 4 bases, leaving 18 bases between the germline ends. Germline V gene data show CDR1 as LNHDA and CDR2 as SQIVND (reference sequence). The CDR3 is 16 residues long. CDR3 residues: CASSIGADIVGYGYTF. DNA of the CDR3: TGTGCCAGTAGTATTGGGGCAGACATAGTGGGCTATGGCTACACCTTC.

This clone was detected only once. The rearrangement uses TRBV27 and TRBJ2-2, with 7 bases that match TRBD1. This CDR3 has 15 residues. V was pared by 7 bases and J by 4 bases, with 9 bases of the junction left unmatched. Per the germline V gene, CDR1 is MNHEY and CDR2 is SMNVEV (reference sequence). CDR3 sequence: CASTAQGQPTGELFF. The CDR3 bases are TGTGCCAGCACCGCACAGGGACAGCCCACCGGGGAGCTGTTTTTT.

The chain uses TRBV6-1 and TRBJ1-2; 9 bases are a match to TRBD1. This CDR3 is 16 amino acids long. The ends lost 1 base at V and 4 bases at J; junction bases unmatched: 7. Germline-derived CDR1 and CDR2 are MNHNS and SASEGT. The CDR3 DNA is TGTGCCAGCAGTGAAGACACTGGGACAGGGAGCTATGGCTACACCTTC. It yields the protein CASSEDTGTGSYGYTF.

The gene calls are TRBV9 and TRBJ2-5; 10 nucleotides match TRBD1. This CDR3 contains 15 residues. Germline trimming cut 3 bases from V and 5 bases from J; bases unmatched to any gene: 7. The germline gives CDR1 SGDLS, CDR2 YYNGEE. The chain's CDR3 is CASSEMGTGVETQYF. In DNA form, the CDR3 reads TGTGCCAGCAGCGAAATGGGGACAGGGGTCGAGACCCAGTACTTC.

This CDR3 reads CASSPGGNYGYTF. The DNA for the CDR3 is TGCGCCAGCAGCCCCGGGGGGAACTATGGCTACACCTTC. The gene calls are TRBV4-1 and TRBJ1-2; possible D gene TRBD1, 5 bases. Looked up from germline, CDR1 is MGHRA and CDR2 is YSYEKL. V lost 4 bases, J lost 2 bases, and 8 bases lay in between. This CDR3 spans 13 amino acids.

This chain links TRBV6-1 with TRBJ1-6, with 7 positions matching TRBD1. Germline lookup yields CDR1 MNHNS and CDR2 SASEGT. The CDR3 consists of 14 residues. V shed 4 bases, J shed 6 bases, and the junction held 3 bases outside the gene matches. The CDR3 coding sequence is TGTGCCAGCAGTGGACAGGGCTTTAATTCACCCCTCCACTTT. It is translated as CASSGQGFNSPLHF.

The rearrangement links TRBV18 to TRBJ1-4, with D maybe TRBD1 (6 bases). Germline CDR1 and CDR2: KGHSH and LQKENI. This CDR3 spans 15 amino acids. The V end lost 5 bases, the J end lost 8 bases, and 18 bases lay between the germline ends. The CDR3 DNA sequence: TGTGCCAGCTCAAAAGCTCGGGGGGGCGACGAAAAACTGTTTTTT. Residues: CASSKARGGDEKLFF. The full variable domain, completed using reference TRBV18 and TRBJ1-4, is NAGVMQNPRHLVRRRGQEARLRCSPMKGHSHVYWYRQLPEEGLKFMVYLQKENIIDESGMPKERFSAEFPKEGPSILRIQQVVRGDSAAYFCASSKARGGDEKLFFGSGTQLSVL.

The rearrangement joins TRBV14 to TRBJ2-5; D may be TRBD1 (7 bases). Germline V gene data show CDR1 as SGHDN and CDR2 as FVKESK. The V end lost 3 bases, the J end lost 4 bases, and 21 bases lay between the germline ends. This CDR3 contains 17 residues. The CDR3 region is CASSHRPGQGGVETQYF. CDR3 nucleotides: TGTGCCAGCAGCCACCGCCCCGGGCAGGGGGGAGTAGAGACCCAGTACTTC.

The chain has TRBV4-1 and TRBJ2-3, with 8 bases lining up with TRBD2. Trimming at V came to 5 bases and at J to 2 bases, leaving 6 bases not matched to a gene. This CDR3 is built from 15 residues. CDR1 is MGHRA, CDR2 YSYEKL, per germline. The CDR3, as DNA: TGCGCCAGCAGCAAAACTAGCGGATTCACAGATACGCAGTATTTT. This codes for CASSKTSGFTDTQYF.

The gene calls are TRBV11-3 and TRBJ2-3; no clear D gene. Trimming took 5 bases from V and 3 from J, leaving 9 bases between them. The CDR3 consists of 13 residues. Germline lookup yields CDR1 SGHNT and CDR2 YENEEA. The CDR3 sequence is CASSRAGTDTQYF. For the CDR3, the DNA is TGTGCCAGCAGCCGCGCAGGAACAGATACGCAGTATTTT.